Below are 6 T cell receptor beta chains sequenced from a single sample in a study of blood T cells in healthy people across ages. Together with a sample-barcoded 5' primer, a J-beta primer mix was included in a second PCR lasting 7 to 11 cycles. TCRdb processed the 5' RACE reads anew with MiXCR; each CDR3 protein has one entry. The sample consists of 800,000 or so distinct CDR3 sequences, more than 20% of them appearing once. These data also featured in a second study, about T cells of mothers and their children.

Specimen: blood. The receptors derive from a boy under 18 in good health.

Ten or more counts support this clonotype. The gene calls are TRBV2 and TRBJ1-5; TRBD1 might be the D (5 bases). Germline assignment: CDR1 SNHLY and CDR2 FYNNEI. This CDR3 has 15 residues. Trimming stripped 8 bases from V and 2 bases from J, with 16 bases between. DNA for the CDR3: TGTGCCAGCGGGTTGGGGTGGGGACGCAATCAGCCCCAGCATTTT. It specifies CASGLGWGRNQPQHF.

This chain links TRBV20-1 with TRBJ1-1, with D hard to call. V was clipped by 3 bases and J by 0 bases, with 11 bases between them. From germline, CDR1 is DFQATT and CDR2 SNEGSKA (reference sequence). The CDR3 is made up of 14 amino acids. The CDR3 is CSASRENMNTEAFF. The CDR3 DNA reads TGCAGTGCTAGTCGGGAGAACATGAACACTGAAGCTTTCTTT.

This clonotype was picked up a small number of times. The chain couples TRBV6-2 or TRBV6-3 to TRBJ1-2, with D uncertain. Germline values: CDR1 MNHEY, CDR2 SVGEGT. V was clipped by 0 bases and J by 5 bases, with 19 bases between them. The CDR3 has 17 amino acids. The CDR3 here is CASSYSDRLTEGYGYTF. The CDR3 region has the DNA TGTGCCAGCAGTTACTCGGACCGCCTGACGGAGGGTTATGGCTACACCTTC.

This clonotype was seen many times. The V and J genes are TRBV6-5 and TRBJ2-2; D gene unclear. Germline V gene lookup returns CDR1 MNHEY and CDR2 SVGAGI. The CDR3 has 13 amino acids. Trimming removed 2 bases at V and 2 bases at J, with 3 bases between. The CDR3 loop is CASSYLNTGELFF. The CDR3 DNA reads TGTGCCAGCAGTTACCTCAACACCGGGGAGCTGTTTTTT.

This CDR3 is CATSDTHAGYTF. The CDR3 DNA sequence: TGTGCCACCAGTGACACCCATGCTGGCTACACCTTC. The V call is TRBV24-1, the J call TRBJ1-2; D unclear. In germline, CDR1 is KGHDR, CDR2 SFDVKD. This CDR3 is 12 amino acids long. Trimming took off 4 bases at V and 7 bases at J, with 9 bases between the two ends.

This clonotype was counted between two and nine times. The chain links TRBV3-1 to TRBJ2-7, with a weak D call TRBD1 (6 bases). CDR3 length: 21 residues. V lost 1 base, J lost 3 bases, and 31 bases lay in between. CDR1 and CDR2 from the germline V gene are LGHDT and YNNKEL (reference sequence). The CDR3 bases are TGTGCCAGCAGCCAAGTAAGACTGAGGATTTCGACAGGCCCGCGAGTCTACGAGCAGTACTTC. This sequence encodes CASSQVRLRISTGPRVYEQYF.